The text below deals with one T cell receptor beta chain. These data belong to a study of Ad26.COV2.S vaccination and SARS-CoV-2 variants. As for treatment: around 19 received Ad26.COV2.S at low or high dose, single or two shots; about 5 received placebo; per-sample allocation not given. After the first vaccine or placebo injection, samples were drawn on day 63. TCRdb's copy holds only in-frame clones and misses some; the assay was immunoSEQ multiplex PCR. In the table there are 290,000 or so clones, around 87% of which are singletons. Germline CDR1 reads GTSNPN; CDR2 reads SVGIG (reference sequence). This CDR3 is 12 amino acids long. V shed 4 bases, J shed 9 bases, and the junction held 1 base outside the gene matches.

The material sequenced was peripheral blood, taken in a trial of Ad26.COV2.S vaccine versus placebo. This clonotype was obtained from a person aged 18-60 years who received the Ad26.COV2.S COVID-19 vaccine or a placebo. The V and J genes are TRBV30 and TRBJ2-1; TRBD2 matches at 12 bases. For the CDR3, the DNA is TGTGCCTGGACTAGCGGGAGGGGTGAGCAGTTCTTC. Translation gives CAWTSGRGEQFF.